Following are 3 T cell receptor beta chains from one sample sequenced in a study of cytomegalovirus exposure and HLA in healthy donors. The PCR contained 60 Vbeta and 13 Jbeta primers. TCRdb's copy holds only in-frame clones and misses some; the assay was immunoSEQ multiplex PCR. There are over 150,000 clones in the sample; about 65% occur only once, and 3.5% to 5.5% lies in the top ten. Sequenced material: PBMCs. These receptors all come from a woman aged 18-30 years in good health and CMV-seropositive.

The chain has TRBV29-1 and TRBJ2-7, with 8 bases identical to TRBD1. The V segment lost 5 bases and the J segment 6 bases; nucleotides outside the gene matches: 6. The CDR3 totals 12 residues. Germline V gives CDR1 SQVTM, CDR2 ANQGSEA. This chain's CDR3 is CSVSPTGGEQYF. CDR3 DNA sequence: TGCAGCGTTTCCCCTACAGGGGGCGAGCAGTACTTC.

The chain has TRBV13 and TRBJ2-7, with D possibly TRBD2 on 6 matching bases. V was clipped by 0 bases and J by 0 bases, with 12 bases between them. Germline lookup yields CDR1 PRHDT and CDR2 FYEKMQ (reference sequence). The length of the CDR3 is 16 residues. CDR3 residues: CASSLGGSGNSYEQYF. DNA for the CDR3: TGTGCCAGCAGCTTAGGTGGTAGCGGTAACTCCTACGAGCAGTACTTC.

V is TRBV5-1 and J is TRBJ2-1, with 7 bases that match TRBD2. V shed 3 bases, J shed 8 bases, and the junction held 14 bases outside the gene matches. The CDR3 has 16 amino acids. Germline values: CDR1 SGHRS, CDR2 YFSETQ. CDR3 sequence reads: CASSSLGLVGGHEQFF. The DNA for the CDR3 is TGCGCCAGCAGCTCCCTAGGACTAGTCGGCGGCCATGAGCAGTTCTTC.